The 13 T cell receptor beta chains below come from one sample, sequenced in a study of CD8 T cells in ankylosing spondylitis. TCRdb re-analysed the 5' RACE reads in MiXCR, keeping a single row per CDR3 protein. The top ten clones hold about 0.6% of a sample with about 250,000 distinct CDR3 sequences, 20% to 30% of them seen once. Sequencing was performed on blood, either unsorted or a sorted T cell fraction (not recorded which). The receptors were gathered from a male donor with ankylosing spondylitis or in good health (not recorded which).

This clonotype was seen a few times. This sequence joins TRBV20-1 and TRBJ2-7; TRBD2 aligns across 7 bases. The CDR3 runs 16 residues. The germline V gene encodes CDR1 DFQATT and CDR2 SNEGSKA (reference sequence). The V gene end was trimmed by 0 bases and the J gene end by 5 bases; junction bases not matched to a gene: 13. For the CDR3, the DNA is TGCAGTGCTAGAGATGGGCGGGGGTTTCTATTGGACGAGCAGTACTTC. Protein sequence: CSARDGRGFLLDEQYF.

This clonotype was recorded many times. The V and J genes are TRBV6-1 and TRBJ1-4, with no clear D. Trimming cost V 7 bases and J 5 bases, with 14 bases left between them. The CDR3 sequence is 14 residues long. Germline V gene sequence: CDR1 MNHNS, CDR2 SASEGT. The CDR3 nucleotides are TGTGCCAGCAAACTGCCCGGACCGAATGAAAAACTGTTTTTT. Translated: CASKLPGPNEKLFF.

The gene calls are TRBV20-1 and TRBJ2-7; TRBD1 matches 8 bases. The V and J ends lost 6 bases and 4 bases, in that order; junction bases with no gene match: 8. The CDR3 sequence is 13 residues long. Germline V gives CDR1 DFQATT, CDR2 SNEGSKA (reference sequence). The chain's CDR3 is CSAPDRDGYEQYF. The CDR3 nucleotides are TGCAGTGCCCCGGACAGGGATGGTTACGAGCAGTACTTC.

A remark on this clonotype: It may be a read error: a sequence one base away is much more abundant. The CDR3 is CGVGRRGTEAFF. The CDR3 bases are TGCGGCGTTGGACGGAGGGGCACTGAAGCTTTCTTT. The chain employs TRBV29-1 and TRBJ1-1, with D perhaps TRBD1 (5 bases). The CDR3 consists of 12 residues. The germline CDR1 and CDR2 sequences are SQVTM and ANQGSEA.

The chain joins TRBV11-2 to TRBJ2-5; 7 positions agree with TRBD1. Germline values: CDR1 SGHAT, CDR2 FQNNGV. CDR3 size: 14 residues. The V segment lost 2 bases and the J segment 3 bases; nucleotides outside the gene matches: 3. The CDR3 bases are TGTGCCAGCAGCTTATTAGGGGGCGAAGAGACCCAGTACTTC. It is translated as CASSLLGGEETQYF.

This clonotype was seen repeatedly, ten times or more. The V gene is TRBV29-1, the J gene TRBJ2-7; no definite D call. Trimming stripped 6 bases from V and 5 bases from J, with 20 bases between. Germline CDR1 and CDR2: SQVTM and ANQGSEA. The CDR3 has 14 amino acids. The CDR3 sequence is CSVGGLGSNHEQYF. The DNA of the CDR3 is TGCAGCGTCGGTGGCTTGGGGTCCAACCACGAGCAGTACTTC.

The table lists this clonotype with many counts. The V call is TRBV7-9, the J call TRBJ2-1; D gene uncertain. The CDR3 sequence is 13 residues long. Trimming shortened V by 5 bases and J by 12 bases, and 17 bases separated the two germline ends. The V gene's germline CDR1 is SEHNR and CDR2 FQNEAQ (reference sequence). In DNA form, the CDR3 reads TGTGCCAGCAGCGTCGACCCCACAATGCCGCAGTTCTTC. This gives the protein CASSVDPTMPQFF.

The V gene is TRBV18, the J gene TRBJ2-1; 8 bases align to TRBD1. CDR1 is KGHSH and CDR2 is LQKENI in the germline V gene. The CDR3 spans 14 residues. The J segment lost 7 bases and the V segment lost 3 bases, leaving 5 bases of the junction unmatched. The DNA for the CDR3 is TGTGCCAGCTCACCCCAGACAGGGGCGAATGAGCAGTTCTTC. This gives the protein CASSPQTGANEQFF.

This clonotype was seen a handful of times. The V and J genes are TRBV29-1 and TRBJ1-1; D uncertain. The CDR3 spans 13 residues. V dropped 4 bases and J dropped 2 bases, with 11 bases sitting between them. Germline lookup yields CDR1 SQVTM and CDR2 ANQGSEA. In DNA, the CDR3 is TGCAGCGTTGCCCCCGGGTACAACACTGAAGCTTTCTTT. Protein sequence: CSVAPGYNTEAFF.

The genes are TRBV5-1 and TRBJ1-2; no clear D. CDR3 length: 14 residues. Germline V gene data show CDR1 as SGHRS and CDR2 as YFSETQ. With 4 bases removed from V and 2 bases from J, the gap between germline ends came to 12 bases. The CDR3 spells CASSMETENYGYTF. CDR3 nucleotides: TGCGCCAGCAGCATGGAGACCGAGAACTATGGCTACACCTTC.

This clonotype was detected a few times. The chain recombines TRBV29-1 with TRBJ2-5; no firm D call. Germline V gives CDR1 SQVTM, CDR2 ANQGSEA. CDR3 length equals 13 residues. The V end lost 8 bases, the J end lost 7 bases, and 20 bases lay between the germline ends. CDR3 in amino acids: CSSPGPRLGTQYF. The CDR3 DNA reads TGCAGCTCCCCGGGCCCCCGGCTAGGGACCCAGTACTTC.

The chain's CDR3 is CATQTGASDTQYF. The CDR3 DNA follows: TGTGCCACCCAGACAGGGGCTTCAGATACGCAGTATTTT. V gene TRBV10-3 combines with J gene TRBJ2-3; TRBD1 matches 8 bases. In germline, CDR1 is ENHRY, CDR2 SYGVKD. CDR3 size: 13 residues. V trimming: 10 bases; J trimming: 4 bases; junction bases outside the gene matches: 7.

This clonotype has a handful of counts. J is TRBJ2-7 and V is TRBV12-3 or TRBV12-4, with 9 bases identical to TRBD1. V lost 6 bases and J lost 9; bases outside the gene matches: 6. The CDR3 extends over 12 amino acids. In DNA form, the CDR3 reads TGTGCCAGCAGGACGGGACAGGGTCGGCAGTACTTC. Residues: CASRTGQGRQYF.